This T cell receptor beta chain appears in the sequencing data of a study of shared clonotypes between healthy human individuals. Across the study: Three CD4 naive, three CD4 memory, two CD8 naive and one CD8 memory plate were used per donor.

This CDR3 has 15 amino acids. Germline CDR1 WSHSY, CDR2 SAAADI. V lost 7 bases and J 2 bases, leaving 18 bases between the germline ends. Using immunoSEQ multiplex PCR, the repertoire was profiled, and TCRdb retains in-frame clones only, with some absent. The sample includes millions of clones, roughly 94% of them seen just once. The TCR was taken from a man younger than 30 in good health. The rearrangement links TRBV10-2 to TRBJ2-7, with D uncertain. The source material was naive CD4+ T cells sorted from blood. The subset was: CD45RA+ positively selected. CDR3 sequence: CASTPTLRVTYEQYF. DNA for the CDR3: TGCGCCAGCACTCCCACCCTCCGGGTGACCTACGAGCAGTACTTC.